Listed here are 8 T cell receptor beta chains from one sample, sequenced in a study of blood T cell repertoires in COVID-19. Libraries were prepared by immunoSEQ multiplex PCR; TCRdb keeps only in-frame clonotypes and omits some of them. In the table there are 390,000 or so clones, over 80% of which are singletons. The sequenced sample was PBMCs or T cells enriched from blood (not recorded which). The origin of the receptors is a woman aged 50 to 65 who had recovered from COVID-19.

The V and J genes are TRBV7-2 and TRBJ1-6; 7 bases fit TRBD1. The junction had 10 bases not matched to a gene; V was cut back by 5 bases and J by 9 bases. CDR3 length: 15 residues. Germline V gives CDR1 SGHTA, CDR2 FQGNSA. The chain's CDR3 is CASSGDRVGSSPLHF. The CDR3 bases are TGTGCCAGCAGCGGAGACAGGGTCGGGAGTTCACCCCTCCACTTT.

The gene calls are TRBV19 and TRBJ1-2; D may be TRBD1 (6 bases). CDR1 and CDR2 (germline): LNHDA, SQIVND (reference sequence). V was trimmed by 0 bases and J by 8 bases, leaving 13 bases between them. This CDR3 is built from 14 residues. The CDR3 here is CASSIDTGSDGYTF. The DNA for the CDR3 is TGTGCCAGTAGTATAGATACAGGGAGCGACGGCTACACCTTC.

This sequence joins TRBV27 and TRBJ2-2; 7 bases are shared with TRBD1. The length of the CDR3 is 16 residues. V was clipped by 5 bases and J by 5 bases; unmatched bases: 11. Germline V gene lookup returns CDR1 MNHEY and CDR2 SMNVEV (reference sequence). The CDR3 protein is CASSHQGVARTGELFF. The CDR3 DNA reads TGTGCCAGCAGTCATCAGGGGGTCGCGAGGACCGGGGAGCTGTTTTTT.

The chain links TRBV29-1 to TRBJ1-3, with 9 bases identical to TRBD1. Germline CDR1 reads SQVTM; CDR2 reads ANQGSEA. CDR3 length equals 15 residues. V trimming: 4 bases; J trimming: 0 bases; junction bases outside the gene matches: 4. The CDR3 sequence is CSVGGTGSSGNTIYF. The CDR3, as DNA: TGCAGCGTTGGAGGGACAGGGAGCTCTGGAAACACCATATATTTT.

This clone appeared a single time. This chain uses TRBV19 with TRBJ1-5; 9 bases match TRBD1. The V and J ends lost 4 bases and 6 bases, in that order; junction bases with no gene match: 4. In germline, CDR1 is LNHDA, CDR2 SQIVND (reference sequence). This CDR3 comprises 14 residues. The CDR3 sequence: CASSNDRGGQPQHF. The CDR3, as DNA: TGTGCCAGTAGTAACGACAGGGGGGGTCAGCCCCAGCATTTT.

As regards this clone: In the same sample, other DNA sequences code for this CDR3. The chain links TRBV7-9 to TRBJ1-1; TRBD1 matches 7 bases. Looked up from germline, CDR1 is SEHNR and CDR2 is FQNEAQ (reference sequence). The CDR3 spans 13 residues. The ends lost 3 bases at V and 4 bases at J; junction bases unmatched: 2. The CDR3 sequence is CASSLGTATEAFF. The CDR3, as DNA: TGTGCCAGCAGCTTGGGGACAGCCACTGAAGCTTTCTTT.

This sequence joins TRBV12-3 or TRBV12-4 and TRBJ1-1, with D unclear. Trimming left V 7 bases short and J 4 bases short, with 13 bases between. There are 13 residues in the CDR3. The CDR3 DNA sequence: TGTGCCAGCAAAAGGACTACCCGCACTGAAGCTTTCTTT. Its translation is CASKRTTRTEAFF.

This chain uses TRBV9 with TRBJ2-2; TRBD2 matches at 13 bases. V trimming: 4 bases; J trimming: 6 bases; junction bases outside the gene matches: 9. The CDR3 sequence is 17 residues long. Germline CDR1 reads SGDLS; CDR2 reads YYNGEE. The CDR3 is CASSPQLAGGLSGELFF. In nucleotides, the CDR3 is TGTGCCAGCAGCCCCCAACTAGCGGGAGGGCTCTCCGGGGAGCTGTTTTTT. Full variable domain (remainder filled in from reference TRBV9 and TRBJ2-2): DSGVTQTPKHLITATGQRVTLRCSPRSGDLSVYWYQQSLDQGLQFLIQYYNGEERAKGNILERFSAQQFPDLHSELNLSSLELGDSALYFCASSPQLAGGLSGELFFGEGSRLTVL.